Following are 16 T cell receptor beta chains from one sample sequenced in a study of CD8 T cells in Susac syndrome. RNA totalling roughly 0.45 to 1 ug underwent reverse transcription with random hexamers. In TCRdb, the immunoSEQ multiplex PCR reads were re-called with MiXCR into one record per CDR3 protein. The sample includes 250,000 to 350,000 distinct CDR3 sequences, just over 90% seen only once; the top ten take about 0.063%. Sequenced: CD4+ T cells from PBMCs. The receptor source for this set is a human donor with multiple sclerosis.

The rearrangement uses TRBV7-9 and TRBJ1-3; possible D gene TRBD1, 5 bases. The CDR3 loop spans 16 amino acids. The V gene lost 5 bases and the J gene lost 0 bases, with 14 bases spanning the gap. Germline V gene lookup returns CDR1 SEHNR and CDR2 FQNEAQ (reference sequence). CDR3: CASSGAAQNSGNTIYF. The CDR3 DNA reads as TGTGCCAGCAGCGGGGCGGCACAAAACTCTGGAAACACCATATATTTT.

This CDR3 is CASAVGGNYEQYF. CDR3 nucleotide sequence: TGTGCCAGCGCTGTAGGCGGGAATTACGAGCAGTACTTC. This chain links TRBV7-9 with TRBJ2-7; a weak D match, TRBD2 (6 bases). V lost 8 bases and J 4 bases, leaving 15 bases between the germline ends. The CDR3 contains 13 residues. Germline assignment: CDR1 SEHNR and CDR2 FQNEAQ (reference sequence).

The chain has TRBV14 and TRBJ2-1; the match to TRBD2 covers 7 bases. Germline lookup yields CDR1 SGHDN and CDR2 FVKESK. With 4 bases clipped from V and 4 bases from J, the junction kept 1 base outside the gene matches. The CDR3 covers 13 residues. The CDR3 DNA reads TGTGCCAGCAGCCGACTAGCTTACAATGAGCAGTTCTTC. The encoded protein is CASSRLAYNEQFF.

The gene calls are TRBV5-6 and TRBJ2-5; 9 nucleotides line up with TRBD2. From germline, CDR1 is SGHDT and CDR2 YYEEEE. V dropped 8 bases and J dropped 2; count of bases not matched to a gene: 7. The CDR3 covers 14 residues. CDR3 loop: CASAFSGRQETQYF. DNA of the CDR3: TGTGCCAGTGCCTTTAGCGGGAGACAAGAGACCCAGTACTTC.

The genes are TRBV18 and TRBJ1-5; no definite D call. The germline V and J ends were trimmed by 3 bases and 4 bases, with 13 bases remaining between them. Germline-derived CDR1 and CDR2 are KGHSH and LQKENI. CDR3 length: 15 residues. The CDR3 loop reads CASSPWEGRNQPQHF. As DNA, the CDR3 is TGTGCCAGCTCACCTTGGGAGGGCAGGAATCAGCCCCAGCATTTT.

The V call is TRBV12-3 or TRBV12-4, the J call TRBJ1-1, with TRBD1 identical over 9 bases. The CDR3 is made up of 16 amino acids. V lost 5 bases and J lost 0; bases outside the gene matches: 7. The CDR3 DNA sequence: TGTGCCAGCAGTCCCCGAGGACAGGGGCTGAACACTGAAGCTTTCTTT. As protein: CASSPRGQGLNTEAFF.

The chain is built from TRBV12-3 or TRBV12-4 and TRBJ2-7, with 7 nucleotides matching TRBD1. The CDR3 contains 14 residues. Trimming cost V 5 bases and J 2 bases; bases outside gene matches: 6. CDR3 sequence reads: CASSPNRGAYEQYF. The CDR3 region has the DNA TGTGCCAGCAGTCCAAACAGGGGAGCCTACGAGCAGTACTTC.

The V call is TRBV5-6, the J call TRBJ1-2, with D perhaps TRBD1 (6 bases). Germline V gene sequence: CDR1 SGHDT, CDR2 YYEEEE. This CDR3 is built from 14 residues. Trimming shortened V by 4 bases and J by 4 bases, and 14 bases separated the two germline ends. The CDR3 bases are TGTGCCAGCAGCCGGCAGGGGATTGGCTATGGCTACACCTTC. Its protein is CASSRQGIGYGYTF. The full variable domain, with the rest looked up from reference TRBV5-6 and TRBJ1-2, is DAGVTQSPTHLIKTRGQQVTLRCSPKSGHDTVSWYQQALGQGPQFIFQYYEEEERQRGNFPDRFSGHQFPNYSSELNVNALLLGDSALYLCASSRQGIGYGYTFGSGTRLTVV.

The chain links TRBV6-6 to TRBJ2-7; D assignment may be TRBD1 or TRBD2 (5 bases each). Trimming took off 2 bases at V and 3 bases at J, with 14 bases between the two ends. Germline V gene sequence: CDR1 MNHNY, CDR2 SVGAGI (reference sequence). This CDR3 region has 15 residues. DNA of the CDR3: TGTGCCAGCAGTTACCAATGGGACGGCCACTACGAGCAGTACTTC. This sequence encodes CASSYQWDGHYEQYF.

CDR3 DNA sequence: TGCAGTGGTCAGAGGGTTTCGATAGCAGGGGATACGCAGTATTTT. Translating gives CSGQRVSIAGDTQYF. This chain uses TRBV20-1 with TRBJ2-3; D is possibly TRBD1 or TRBD2 (5 bases each). The length of the CDR3 is 15 residues. The V end lost 7 bases, the J end lost 6 bases, and 23 bases lay between the germline ends. The germline V gene has CDR1 DFQATT and CDR2 SNEGSKA (reference sequence).

V is TRBV5-1 and J is TRBJ2-3; perhaps TRBD2 as D (5 bases). V was clipped by 1 base and J by 4 bases, with 10 bases between them. Looked up from germline, CDR1 is SGHRS and CDR2 is YFSETQ. The length of the CDR3 is 14 residues. The CDR3 nucleotides are TGCGCCAGCAGCTTGCGGGGATCCCCAGATACGCAGTATTTT. Translation gives CASSLRGSPDTQYF.

This rearrangement joins TRBV6-5 to TRBJ2-2, with D perhaps TRBD2 (6 bases). The CDR3 has 15 amino acids. V gave up 8 bases and J gave up 4 bases, with 17 bases separating them. Looked up from germline, CDR1 is MNHEY and CDR2 is SVGAGI. For the CDR3, the DNA is TGTGCCAGCTCCCGGTGGAGGGCCAGCACCGGGGAGCTGTTTTTT. It translates to CASSRWRASTGELFF.

V usage is TRBV2 and J usage is TRBJ2-7; D possibly uses TRBD1 or TRBD2 (6 bases each). Trimming pared 7 bases from V and 7 bases from J, leaving 14 bases between. The length of the CDR3 is 12 residues. Germline assignment: CDR1 SNHLY and CDR2 FYNNEI. CDR3 protein: CASIQQGGEQYF. CDR3 DNA: TGTGCCAGCATACAACAGGGAGGTGAGCAGTACTTC.

This chain connects TRBV19 to TRBJ1-1, with TRBD1 matching over 7 bases. The V segment lost 3 bases and the J segment 13 bases; nucleotides outside the gene matches: 11. Germline V gene lookup returns CDR1 LNHDA and CDR2 SQIVND (reference sequence). CDR3 length equals 13 residues. CDR3 DNA: TGTGCCAGTAGTATTCACAGGGGCGAAAGTGGTTTCTTT. Protein: CASSIHRGESGFF.

This sequence joins TRBV7-2 and TRBJ1-1; TRBD1 matches 7 bases. Germline V gives CDR1 SGHTA, CDR2 FQGNSA. V lost 2 bases to trimming and J lost 8 bases; unmatched junction nucleotides: 5. This CDR3 is 13 amino acids long. The CDR3: CASSLRRTGEAFF. DNA of the CDR3: TGTGCCAGCAGCTTACGCCGGACAGGCGAAGCTTTCTTT.

The J gene is TRBJ2-2, the V gene TRBV29-1; D is undetermined. The CDR3 has 13 amino acids. CDR1 SQVTM and CDR2 ANQGSEA come from the germline V gene. Trimming pared 3 bases from V and 7 bases from J, leaving 12 bases between. The CDR3 nucleotides are TGCAGCGTTGACCCCTGGGGAATCGGGGAGCTGTTTTTT. This translates into CSVDPWGIGELFF.